One TCR beta chain is described in this entry. What it recognizes is unknown. Data came from immunoSEQ multiplex PCR; TCRdb stores just in-frame clones and leaves some out. The data show some 74,000 clones, more than 85% seen once. This entry comes from a study of OX40 agonist ivuxolimab in advanced cancers. In the study overall: Those treated in dose escalation had hepatocellular carcinoma, melanoma, renal cell cancer or head and neck cancer. Partial responses, seen in three patients, involved one hepatocellular carcinoma and two cutaneous melanomas. Points from the study as a whole: Partial responders treated at 0.1-3.0 mg/kg exhibited clonal expansion among the lowest measured.

The cohort excluded patients with autoimmune disease history or systemic immunosuppression. The CDR3 contains 15 residues. Germline lookup yields CDR1 LGHNA and CDR2 YNFKEQ. Trimming removed 3 bases at V and 1 base at J, with 9 bases between. The chain uses TRBV4-2 and TRBJ1-4; D remains unclear. The sample in question was CD4+ or CD8+ T cells sorted from blood, obtained in a trial of the OX40 agonist ivuxolimab. The sequence derives from an adult with an advanced solid tumor such as melanoma, head and neck, liver or kidney cancer. The CDR3 reads CASSHNKGTNEKLFF. The CDR3 DNA sequence: TGTGCCAGCAGCCACAACAAAGGAACTAATGAAAAACTGTTTTTT.